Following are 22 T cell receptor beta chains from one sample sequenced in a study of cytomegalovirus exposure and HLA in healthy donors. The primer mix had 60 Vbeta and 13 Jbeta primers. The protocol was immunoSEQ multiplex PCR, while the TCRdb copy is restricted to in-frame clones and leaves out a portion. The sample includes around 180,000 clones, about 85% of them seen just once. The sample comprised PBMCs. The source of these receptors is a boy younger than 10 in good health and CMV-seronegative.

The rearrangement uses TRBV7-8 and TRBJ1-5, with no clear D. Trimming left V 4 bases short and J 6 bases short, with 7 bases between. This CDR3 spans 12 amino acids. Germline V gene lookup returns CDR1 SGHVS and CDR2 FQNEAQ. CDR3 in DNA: TGTGCCAGCAGCTCCCTCGGTCAGCCCCAGCATTTT. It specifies CASSSLGQPQHF. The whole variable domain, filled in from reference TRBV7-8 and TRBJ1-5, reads GAGVSQSPRYKVAKRGQDVALRCDPISGHVSLFWYQQALGQGPEFLTYFQNEAQLDKSGLPSDRFFAERPEGSVSTLKIQRTQQEDSAVYLCASSSLGQPQHFGDGTRLSIL.

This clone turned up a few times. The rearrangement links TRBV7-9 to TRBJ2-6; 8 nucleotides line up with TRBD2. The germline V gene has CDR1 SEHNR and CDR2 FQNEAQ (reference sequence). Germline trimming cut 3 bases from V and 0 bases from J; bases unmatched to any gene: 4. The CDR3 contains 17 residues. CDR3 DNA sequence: TGTGCCAGCAGCTTTCAGACTAGCGCCTCTGGGGCCAACGTCCTGACTTTC. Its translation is CASSFQTSASGANVLTF.

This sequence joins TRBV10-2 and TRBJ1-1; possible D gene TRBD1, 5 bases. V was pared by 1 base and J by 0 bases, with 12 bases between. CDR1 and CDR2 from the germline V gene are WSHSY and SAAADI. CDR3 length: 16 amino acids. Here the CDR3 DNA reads TGCGCCAGCAGTGAGTTGCTTGGACACCTGAACACTGAAGCTTTCTTT. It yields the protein CASSELLGHLNTEAFF.

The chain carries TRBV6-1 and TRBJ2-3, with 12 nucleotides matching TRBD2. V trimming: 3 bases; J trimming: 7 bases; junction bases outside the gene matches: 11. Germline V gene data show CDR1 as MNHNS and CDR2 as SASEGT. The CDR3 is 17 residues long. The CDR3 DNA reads TGTGCCAGCAGTGAGGATCCCCTAGCGGGAGGGCCCAATACGCAGTATTTT. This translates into CASSEDPLAGGPNTQYF.

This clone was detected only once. The CDR3 spells CASSAYRGRNYGYTF. DNA of the CDR3: TGCGCCAGCAGCGCTTACAGGGGTCGTAACTATGGCTACACCTTC. The rearrangement joins TRBV5-1 to TRBJ1-2, with 7 positions matching TRBD1. J lost 1 base, V lost 4 bases, and 7 bases had no gene match. The CDR3 extends over 15 amino acids. Germline loops: CDR1 SGHRS, CDR2 YFSETQ.

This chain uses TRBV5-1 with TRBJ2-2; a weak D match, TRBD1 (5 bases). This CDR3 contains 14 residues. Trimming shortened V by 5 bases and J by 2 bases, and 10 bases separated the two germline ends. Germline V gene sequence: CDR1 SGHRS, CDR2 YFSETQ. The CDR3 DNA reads TGCGCCAGCAGTGATCAGGGAAACACCGGGGAGCTGTTTTTT. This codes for CASSDQGNTGELFF.

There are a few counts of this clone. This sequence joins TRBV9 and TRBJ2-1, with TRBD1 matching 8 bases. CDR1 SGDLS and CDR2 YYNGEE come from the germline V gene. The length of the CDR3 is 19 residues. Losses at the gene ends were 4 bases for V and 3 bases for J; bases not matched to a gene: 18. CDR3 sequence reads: CASSHSLGTGGLSYNEQFF. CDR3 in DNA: TGTGCCAGCAGCCACAGCTTGGGGACAGGAGGGCTTAGCTACAATGAGCAGTTCTTC.

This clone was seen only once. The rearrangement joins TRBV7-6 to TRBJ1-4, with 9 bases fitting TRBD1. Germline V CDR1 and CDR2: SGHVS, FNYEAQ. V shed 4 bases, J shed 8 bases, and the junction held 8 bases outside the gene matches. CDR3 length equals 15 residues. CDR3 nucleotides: TGTGCCAGCAGCTCGGGGGGACAGGGAGGCGAAAAACTGTTTTTT. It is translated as CASSSGGQGGEKLFF. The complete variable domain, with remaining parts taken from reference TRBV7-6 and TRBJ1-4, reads GAGVSQSPRYKVTKRGQDVALRCDPISGHVSLYWYRQALGQGPEFLTYFNYEAQQDKSGLPNDRFSAERPEGSISTLTIQRTEQRDSAMYRCASSSGGQGGEKLFFGSGTQLSVL.

The chain's CDR3 is CSVAPRDRGPYEQYF. The CDR3 coding sequence is TGCAGCGTAGCCCCTCGAGACAGGGGTCCGTACGAGCAGTACTTC. This chain uses TRBV29-1 with TRBJ2-7, with 8 bases matching TRBD1. The CDR3 covers 15 residues. CDR1 and CDR2 from the germline V gene are SQVTM and ANQGSEA. Unmatched junction bases numbered 14, after V lost 6 bases and J lost 4 bases.

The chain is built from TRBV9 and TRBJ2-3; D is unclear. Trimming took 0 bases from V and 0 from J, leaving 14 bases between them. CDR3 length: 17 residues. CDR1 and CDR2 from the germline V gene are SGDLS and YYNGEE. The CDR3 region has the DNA TGTGCCAGCAGCGTAGCTGTGCGAGGAACTAGCACAGATACGCAGTATTTT. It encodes CASSVAVRGTSTDTQYF.

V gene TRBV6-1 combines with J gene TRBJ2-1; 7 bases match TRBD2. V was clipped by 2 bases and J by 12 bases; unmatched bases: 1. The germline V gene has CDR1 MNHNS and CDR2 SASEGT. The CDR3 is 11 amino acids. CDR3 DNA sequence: TGTGCCAGCAGTGAAACTAGCGCGCAGTTCTTC. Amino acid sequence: CASSETSAQFF.

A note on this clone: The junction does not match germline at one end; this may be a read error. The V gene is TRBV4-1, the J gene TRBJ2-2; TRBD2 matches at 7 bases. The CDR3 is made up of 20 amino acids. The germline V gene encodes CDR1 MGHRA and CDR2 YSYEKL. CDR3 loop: CASGQDLLASGRPRTGELFF. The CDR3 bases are TGCGCCAGCGGCCAAGACCTCCTGGCTAGCGGCCGCCCGAGGACCGGGGAGCTGTTTTTT.

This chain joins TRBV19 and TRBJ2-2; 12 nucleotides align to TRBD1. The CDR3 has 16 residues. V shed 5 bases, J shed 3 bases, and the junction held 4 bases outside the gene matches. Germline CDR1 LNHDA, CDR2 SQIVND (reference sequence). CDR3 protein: CASSWDRGLDTGELFF. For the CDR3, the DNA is TGTGCCAGTAGTTGGGACAGGGGGCTCGACACCGGGGAGCTGTTTTTT.

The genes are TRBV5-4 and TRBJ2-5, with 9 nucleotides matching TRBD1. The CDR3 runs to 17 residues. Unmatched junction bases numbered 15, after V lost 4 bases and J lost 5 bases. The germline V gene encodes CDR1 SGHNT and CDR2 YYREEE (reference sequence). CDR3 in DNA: TGTGCCAGCAGCACCTTCCTGATGGGACAGGGTTATGAGACCCAGTACTTC. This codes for CASSTFLMGQGYETQYF.

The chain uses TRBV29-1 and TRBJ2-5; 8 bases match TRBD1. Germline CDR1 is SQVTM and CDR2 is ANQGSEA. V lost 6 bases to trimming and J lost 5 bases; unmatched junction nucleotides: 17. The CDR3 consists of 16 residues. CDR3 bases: TGCAGCGTGGTGAAGTGGACAGGGAGGTATTGGGAGACCCAGTACTTC. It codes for CSVVKWTGRYWETQYF.

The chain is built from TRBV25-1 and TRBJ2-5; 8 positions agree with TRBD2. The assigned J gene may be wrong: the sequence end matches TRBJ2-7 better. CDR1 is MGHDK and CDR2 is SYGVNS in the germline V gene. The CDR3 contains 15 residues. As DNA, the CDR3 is TGTGCCAGCAGTGGGAAGCGGGAGCAAGATCGCGAGCAGTACTTC. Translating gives CASSGKREQDREQYF.

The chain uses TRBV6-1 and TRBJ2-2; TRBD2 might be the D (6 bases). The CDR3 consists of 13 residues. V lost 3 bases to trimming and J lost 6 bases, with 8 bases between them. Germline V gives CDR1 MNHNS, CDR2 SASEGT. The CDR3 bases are TGTGCCAGCAGTGATCGGGGGTCCGGGGAGCTGTTTTTT. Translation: CASSDRGSGELFF.

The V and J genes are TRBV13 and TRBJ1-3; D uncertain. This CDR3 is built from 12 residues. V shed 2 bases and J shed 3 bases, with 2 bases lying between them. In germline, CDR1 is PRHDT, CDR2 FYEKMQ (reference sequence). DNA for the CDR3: TGTGCCAGCAGCTTATATGGAAACACCATATATTTT. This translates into CASSLYGNTIYF. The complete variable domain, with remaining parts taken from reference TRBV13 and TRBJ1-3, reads AAGVIQSPRHLIKEKRETATLKCYPIPRHDTVYWYQQGPGQDPQFLISFYEKMQSDKGSIPDRFSAQQFSDYHSELNMSSLELGDSALYFCASSLYGNTIYFGEGSWLTVV.

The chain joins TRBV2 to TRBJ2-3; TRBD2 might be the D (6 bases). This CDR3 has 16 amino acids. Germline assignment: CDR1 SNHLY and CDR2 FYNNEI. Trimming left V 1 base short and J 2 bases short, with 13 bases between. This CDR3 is CASSEGGGAYTDTQYF. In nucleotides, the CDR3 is TGTGCCAGCAGTGAAGGGGGCGGGGCCTACACAGATACGCAGTATTTT.

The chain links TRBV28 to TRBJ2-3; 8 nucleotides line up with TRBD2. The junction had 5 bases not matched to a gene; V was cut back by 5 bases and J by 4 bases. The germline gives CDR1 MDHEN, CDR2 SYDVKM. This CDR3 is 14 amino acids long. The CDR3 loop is CASSEAGEADTQYF. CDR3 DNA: TGTGCCAGCAGTGAAGCGGGGGAGGCAGATACGCAGTATTTT. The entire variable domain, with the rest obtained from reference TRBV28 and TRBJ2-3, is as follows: DVKVTQSSRYLVKRTGEKVFLECVQDMDHENMFWYRQDPGLGLRLIYFSYDVKMKEKGDIPEGYSVSREKKERFSLILESASTNQTSMYLCASSEAGEADTQYFGPGTRLTVL.

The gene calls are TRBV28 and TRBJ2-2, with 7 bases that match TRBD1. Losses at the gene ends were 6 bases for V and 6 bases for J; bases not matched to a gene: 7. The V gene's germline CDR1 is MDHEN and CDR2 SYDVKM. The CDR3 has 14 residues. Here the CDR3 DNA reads TGTGCCAGCAGCCATCGACAGGGCCCCGGGGAGCTGTTTTTT. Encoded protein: CASSHRQGPGELFF. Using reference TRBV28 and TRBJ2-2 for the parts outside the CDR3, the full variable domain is DVKVTQSSRYLVKRTGEKVFLECVQDMDHENMFWYRQDPGLGLRLIYFSYDVKMKEKGDIPEGYSVSREKKERFSLILESASTNQTSMYLCASSHRQGPGELFFGEGSRLTVL.

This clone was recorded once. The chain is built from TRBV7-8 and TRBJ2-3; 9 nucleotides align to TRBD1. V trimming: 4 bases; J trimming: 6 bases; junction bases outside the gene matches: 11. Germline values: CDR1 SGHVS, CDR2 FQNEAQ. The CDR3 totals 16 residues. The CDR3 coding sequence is TGTGCCAGCAGCTCGAACCCGGGACAGGGATCGGATACGCAGTATTTT. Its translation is CASSSNPGQGSDTQYF.